This T cell receptor beta chain was sequenced for a study of cytomegalovirus exposure and HLA in healthy donors. For the study at large: Researchers found that under 90% of 398 genotyped donors fell within the Caucasian-associated ancestry cluster.

About this clone: Its cognate antigen is unknown.

It was with 60 Vbeta and 13 Jbeta primers that the PCR ran. Clones were read by immunoSEQ multiplex PCR, and TCRdb kept only the in-frame ones, dropping some. Listed are over 50,000 clones; roughly 9.6% falls within the top ten. Findings of the study overall: CMV serostatus was the sole immune exposure information available. Cytomegalovirus association was listed for about 170 TCR beta chains.

Germline-derived CDR1 and CDR2 are LGHNA and YSLEER. V was shortened by 2 bases and J by 0 bases, with 8 bases between the two germline ends. This CDR3 has 14 amino acids. The origin of this receptor is a man aged 45-65 years in good health and CMV-seropositive. The V and J genes are TRBV4-3 and TRBJ2-7, with D unclear. Sequencing was carried out using PBMCs. The CDR3 loop reads CASSQTVGSYEQYF. The CDR3 DNA reads as TGCGCCAGCAGCCAAACGGTCGGCTCCTACGAGCAGTACTTC.